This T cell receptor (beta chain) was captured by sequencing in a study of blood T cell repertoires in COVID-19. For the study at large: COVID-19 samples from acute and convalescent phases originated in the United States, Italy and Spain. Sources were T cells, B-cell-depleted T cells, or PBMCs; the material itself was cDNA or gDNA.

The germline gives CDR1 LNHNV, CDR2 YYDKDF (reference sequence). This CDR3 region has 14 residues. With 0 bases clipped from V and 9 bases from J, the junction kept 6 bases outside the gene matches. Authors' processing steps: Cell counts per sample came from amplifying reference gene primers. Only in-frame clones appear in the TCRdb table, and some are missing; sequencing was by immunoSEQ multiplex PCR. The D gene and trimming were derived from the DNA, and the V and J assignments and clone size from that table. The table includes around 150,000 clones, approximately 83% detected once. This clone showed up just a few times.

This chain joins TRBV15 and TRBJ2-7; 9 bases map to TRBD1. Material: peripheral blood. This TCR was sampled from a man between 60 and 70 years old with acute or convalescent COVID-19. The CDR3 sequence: CATSRDIRQGVQYF. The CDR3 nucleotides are TGTGCCACCAGCAGAGATATACGACAGGGGGTGCAGTACTTC.